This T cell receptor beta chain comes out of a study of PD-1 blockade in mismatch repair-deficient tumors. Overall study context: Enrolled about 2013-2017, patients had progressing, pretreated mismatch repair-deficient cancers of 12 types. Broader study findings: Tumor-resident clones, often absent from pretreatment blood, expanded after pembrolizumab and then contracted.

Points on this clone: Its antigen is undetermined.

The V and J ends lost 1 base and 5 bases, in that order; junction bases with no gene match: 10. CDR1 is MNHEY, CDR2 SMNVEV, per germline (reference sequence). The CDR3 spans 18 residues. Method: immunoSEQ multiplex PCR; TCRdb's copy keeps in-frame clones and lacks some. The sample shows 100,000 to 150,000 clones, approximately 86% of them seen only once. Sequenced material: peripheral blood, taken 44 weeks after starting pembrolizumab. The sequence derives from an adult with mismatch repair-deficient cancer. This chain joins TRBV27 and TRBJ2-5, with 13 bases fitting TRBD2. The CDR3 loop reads CASSLLTSGRSLRETQYF. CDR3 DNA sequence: TGTGCCAGCAGTTTATTGACTAGCGGGAGGTCCCTGAGGGAGACCCAGTACTTC.